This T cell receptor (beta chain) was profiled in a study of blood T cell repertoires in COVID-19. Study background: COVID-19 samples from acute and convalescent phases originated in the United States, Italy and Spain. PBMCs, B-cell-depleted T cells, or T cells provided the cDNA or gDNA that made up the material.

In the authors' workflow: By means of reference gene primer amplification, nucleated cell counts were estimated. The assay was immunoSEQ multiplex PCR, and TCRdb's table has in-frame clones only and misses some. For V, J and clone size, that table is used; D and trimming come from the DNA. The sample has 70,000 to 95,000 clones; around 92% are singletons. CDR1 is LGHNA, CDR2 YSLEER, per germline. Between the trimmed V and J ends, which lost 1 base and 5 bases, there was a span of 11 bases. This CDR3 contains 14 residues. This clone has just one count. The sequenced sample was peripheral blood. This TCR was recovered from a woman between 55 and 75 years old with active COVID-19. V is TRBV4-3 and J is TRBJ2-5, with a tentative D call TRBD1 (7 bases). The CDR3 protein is CASSQGQGGETQYF. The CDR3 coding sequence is TGCGCCAGCAGCCAAGGTCAGGGGGGTGAGACCCAGTACTTC.